A single sample gave rise to the 2 T cell receptor beta chains below, sequenced in a study of cytomegalovirus exposure and HLA in healthy donors. With 60 Vbeta and 13 Jbeta primers, the PCR was carried out. Here immunoSEQ multiplex PCR was the method, and the copy in TCRdb shows in-frame clones only, minus some. The table has around 69,000 clones, roughly 67% seen once. The sequenced material came from PBMCs. These receptors originate from a middle-aged man in good health and CMV-seropositive.

The chain joins TRBV15 to TRBJ1-5; tentatively, D is TRBD1 (5 bases). This CDR3 spans 13 amino acids. From germline, CDR1 is LNHNV and CDR2 YYDKDF (reference sequence). The germline V and J ends were trimmed by 6 bases and 5 bases, with 11 bases remaining between them. CDR3: CATRGFRDQPQHF. CDR3 sequence (DNA): TGTGCCACCAGGGGATTCAGGGATCAGCCCCAGCATTTT.

The chain combines TRBV28 with TRBJ1-1; D uncertain. V was trimmed by 3 bases and J by 5 bases, leaving 7 bases between them. CDR1 MDHEN and CDR2 SYDVKM come from the germline V gene. The CDR3 has 12 residues. The CDR3 sequence: CASSLLETEAFF. In DNA, the CDR3 is TGTGCCAGCAGTTTGCTGGAGACTGAAGCTTTCTTT.